This entry lists 32 T cell receptor beta chains sequenced from one sample in a study of Ad26.COV2.S vaccination and SARS-CoV-2 variants. The treatment was: over 15 received Ad26.COV2.S at low or high dose, single or two shots; 5 received placebo; per-sample allocation not given. Collection of the samples took place on day 63 after the first injection of vaccine or placebo. Data came from immunoSEQ multiplex PCR; TCRdb stores just in-frame clones and leaves some out. The sample has 300,000 to 400,000 clones, 85% to 90% seen once. Material: peripheral blood, obtained in a trial of Ad26.COV2.S vaccine versus placebo. Source of these receptors: a person between 18 and 60 years old who received the Ad26.COV2.S COVID-19 vaccine or a placebo.

The V call is TRBV7-6, the J call TRBJ1-4; the D gene is possibly TRBD1 (5 bases). Trimming removed 4 bases from V and 5 bases from J, with 11 bases in between. The CDR3 totals 14 residues. Germline values: CDR1 SGHVS, CDR2 FNYEAQ. This CDR3 is CASSSGTVNEKLFF. The CDR3 coding sequence is TGTGCCAGCAGCTCCGGGACGGTAAATGAAAAACTGTTTTTT. The full variable domain, in which reference TRBV7-6 and TRBJ1-4 provide the parts outside the CDR3, is GAGVSQSPRYKVTKRGQDVALRCDPISGHVSLYWYRQALGQGPEFLTYFNYEAQQDKSGLPNDRFSAERPEGSISTLTIQRTEQRDSAMYRCASSSGTVNEKLFFGSGTQLSVL.

The CDR3 sequence: CASSFDRGRYYGYTF. The DNA of the CDR3 is TGTGCCAGCAGTTTCGACAGGGGGCGTTACTATGGCTACACCTTC. This chain joins TRBV27 and TRBJ1-2, with 10 bases lining up with TRBD1. J lost 3 bases, V lost 3 bases, and 4 bases had no gene match. The CDR3 extends over 15 amino acids. The germline V gene has CDR1 MNHEY and CDR2 SMNVEV (reference sequence).

CDR3 sequence (DNA): TGCGCCAGCAGCTTGAAAGCGGGAGTGGCAGATACGCAGTATTTT. This sequence encodes CASSLKAGVADTQYF. The chain combines TRBV5-1 with TRBJ2-3; 8 bases align to TRBD2. Germline CDR1 and CDR2: SGHRS and YFSETQ. Trimming at V came to 1 base and at J to 4 bases, leaving 5 bases not matched to a gene. CDR3 size: 15 residues. The full variable domain, rest sourced from reference TRBV5-1 and TRBJ2-3, is KAGVTQTPRYLIKTRGQQVTLSCSPISGHRSVSWYQQTPGQGLQFLFEYFSETQRNKGNFPGRFSGRQFSNSRSEMNVSTLELGDSALYLCASSLKAGVADTQYFGPGTRLTVL.

Concerning this clone itself: The sample holds other DNA sequences that translate to the same CDR3. The rearrangement joins TRBV7-9 to TRBJ2-2; no clear D. Trimming left V 1 base short and J 1 base short, with 4 bases between. Germline values: CDR1 SEHNR, CDR2 FQNEAQ (reference sequence). The CDR3 consists of 14 residues. The CDR3 region has the DNA TGTGCCAGCAGCTTAGACCAGAACACCGGGGAGCTGTTTTTT. It encodes CASSLDQNTGELFF.

The chain combines TRBV12-3 or TRBV12-4 with TRBJ1-2, with no clear D. The V gene lost 0 bases and the J gene lost 7 bases, with 6 bases spanning the gap. The CDR3 consists of 12 residues. CDR3 sequence reads: CASSLASGGYTF. The CDR3 DNA follows: TGTGCCAGCAGTTTAGCATCGGGTGGCTACACCTTC.

The rearrangement links TRBV14 to TRBJ1-4; D remains ambiguous. The V end lost 5 bases, the J end lost 8 bases, and 21 bases lay between the germline ends. The CDR3 runs to 16 residues. Germline assignment: CDR1 SGHDN and CDR2 FVKESK. The CDR3 DNA sequence: TGTGCCAGCAGCTCCCACCGCCGAGAGGGTTGGGAAAAACTGTTTTTT. Translated, it gives CASSSHRREGWEKLFF. Full variable domain (outside the CDR3, taken from reference TRBV14 and TRBJ1-4): EAGVTQFPSHSVIEKGQTVTLRCDPISGHDNLYWYRRVMGKEIKFLLHFVKESKQDESGMPNNRFLAERTGGTYSTLKVQPAELEDSGVYFCASSSHRREGWEKLFFGSGTQLSVL.

The chain combines TRBV7-8 with TRBJ1-2; 10 nucleotides line up with TRBD1. The CDR3 has 17 amino acids. The germline gives CDR1 SGHVS, CDR2 FQNEAQ. Losses at the gene ends were 5 bases for V and 3 bases for J; bases not matched to a gene: 12. CDR3 amino acids: CASSTHYRDRGHYGYTF. CDR3 bases: TGTGCCAGCAGCACTCACTACCGGGACAGGGGTCACTATGGCTACACCTTC.

This chain joins TRBV2 and TRBJ2-7; TRBD1 matches at 8 bases. J was trimmed by 3 bases and V by 6 bases; bases with no gene match: 7. Germline V CDR1 and CDR2: SNHLY, FYNNEI. The CDR3 has 14 amino acids. The CDR3 is CASRPGQASYEQYF. The CDR3 nucleotides are TGTGCCAGCAGACCGGGACAGGCAAGCTACGAGCAGTACTTC.

V gene TRBV6-2 or TRBV6-3 combines with J gene TRBJ2-5, with D perhaps TRBD1 (5 bases). Trimming cost V 0 bases and J 7 bases, with 18 bases left between them. The CDR3 contains 16 residues. CDR1 and CDR2 (germline): MNHEY, SVGEGT. The CDR3 coding sequence is TGTGCCAGCAGTTACTCCAGGGCGGAATTAAGGGCGACCCAGTACTTC. Translated: CASSYSRAELRATQYF.

The gene calls are TRBV4-3 and TRBJ2-1; D perhaps matches TRBD2 (6 bases). Germline-derived CDR1 and CDR2 are LGHNA and YSLEER. Trimming left V 0 bases short and J 3 bases short, with 12 bases between. This CDR3 region has 16 residues. Here the CDR3 reads CASSQETEGFYNEQFF. The CDR3 DNA reads TGCGCCAGCAGCCAAGAGACGGAGGGGTTCTACAATGAGCAGTTCTTC.

V gene TRBV7-6 combines with J gene TRBJ1-1, with D possibly being TRBD1 (5 bases). V dropped 0 bases and J dropped 4 bases, with 12 bases sitting between them. Germline lookup yields CDR1 SGHVS and CDR2 FNYEAQ. The CDR3 runs to 15 residues. The CDR3 DNA reads as TGTGCCAGCAGCTTAGCGCTGGGGGGGGGCACTGAAGCTTTCTTT. This sequence encodes CASSLALGGGTEAFF.

The chain uses TRBV7-8 and TRBJ1-2; D not certain. V was trimmed by 1 base and J by 1 base, leaving 10 bases between them. Germline V CDR1 and CDR2: SGHVS, FQNEAQ. The length of the CDR3 is 15 residues. The CDR3 spells CASSLEGKNNYGYTF. CDR3 DNA: TGTGCCAGCAGCTTAGAGGGTAAGAATAACTATGGCTACACCTTC. Combining the CDR3 with reference TRBV7-8 and TRBJ1-2 gives the whole variable domain GAGVSQSPRYKVAKRGQDVALRCDPISGHVSLFWYQQALGQGPEFLTYFQNEAQLDKSGLPSDRFFAERPEGSVSTLKIQRTQQEDSAVYLCASSLEGKNNYGYTFGSGTRLTVV.

The chain uses TRBV12-3 or TRBV12-4 and TRBJ2-5, with unresolved D. The CDR3 runs to 13 residues. V dropped 4 bases and J dropped 4 bases, with 10 bases sitting between them. The chain's CDR3 is CASSSLSRETQYF. DNA for the CDR3: TGTGCCAGCAGTTCCCTTTCCCGAGAGACCCAGTACTTC.

CDR3 sequence reads: CATSPSLAGVGELFF. For the CDR3, the DNA is TGTGCCACCAGCCCGTCGTTAGCGGGAGTCGGGGAGCTGTTTTTT. The chain is built from TRBV15 and TRBJ2-2, with 9 nucleotides matching TRBD2. There are 15 residues in the CDR3. Germline trimming cut 5 bases from V and 7 bases from J; bases unmatched to any gene: 8. In germline, CDR1 is LNHNV, CDR2 YYDKDF (reference sequence).

The table lists this clone with a count of one. V usage is TRBV5-1 and J usage is TRBJ2-1, with a weak D call TRBD1 (5 bases). This CDR3 has 14 residues. V shed 3 bases and J shed 0 bases, with 7 bases lying between them. Germline V gene data show CDR1 as SGHRS and CDR2 as YFSETQ. The DNA of the CDR3 is TGCGCCAGCAGCTCGGACACCTCCTACAATGAGCAGTTCTTC. Protein sequence: CASSSDTSYNEQFF.

The chain couples TRBV6-2 or TRBV6-3 to TRBJ1-1, with D possibly being TRBD1 (5 bases). The CDR3 consists of 13 residues. Between the trimmed V and J ends, which lost 6 bases and 3 bases, there was a span of 11 bases. CDR1 is MNHEY and CDR2 is SVGEGT in the germline V gene. CDR3 region: CASSSGRHTEAFF. CDR3 DNA: TGTGCCAGCAGCTCAGGGCGGCACACTGAAGCTTTCTTT.

This clone appeared a single time. The J gene is TRBJ1-3, the V gene TRBV18; D is undetermined. CDR3 size: 17 residues. Trimming stripped 1 base from V and 0 bases from J, with 13 bases between. Germline CDR1 reads KGHSH; CDR2 reads LQKENI. CDR3 sequence: CASSPQAILSSGNTIYF. CDR3 sequence (DNA): TGTGCCAGCTCACCACAGGCCATACTGAGCTCTGGAAACACCATATATTTT.

This clone was recorded only once. The chain combines TRBV11-2 with TRBJ1-1; D gene unclear. Germline CDR1 and CDR2: SGHAT and FQNNGV. The CDR3 sequence is 11 residues long. Trimming cost V 3 bases and J 5 bases, with 4 bases left between them. The CDR3 sequence is CASSFGTEAFF. CDR3 bases: TGTGCCAGCAGCTTTGGAACTGAAGCTTTCTTT. Using reference TRBV11-2 and TRBJ1-1 for the parts outside the CDR3, the full variable domain is EAGVAQSPRYKIIEKRQSVAFWCNPISGHATLYWYQQILGQGPKLLIQFQNNGVVDDSQLPKDRFSAERLKGVDSTLKIQPAKLEDSAVYLCASSFGTEAFFGQGTRLTVV.

The chain carries TRBV7-7 and TRBJ2-6; D not resolved. Germline V lookup: CDR1 SSHAT, CDR2 FNYEAQ (reference sequence). The CDR3 sequence is 13 residues long. Trimming took 5 bases from V and 2 from J, leaving 4 bases between them. CDR3 region: CASSAAGANVLTF. The CDR3 DNA reads as TGTGCCAGCAGCGCCGCTGGGGCCAACGTCCTGACTTTC.

This clone appeared once. The chain carries TRBV6-5 and TRBJ1-6, with D possibly matching TRBD1 (6 bases). The CDR3 sequence is 13 residues long. Trimming stripped 6 bases from V and 10 bases from J, with 13 bases between. CDR1 and CDR2 (germline): MNHEY, SVGAGI. This chain's CDR3 is CASRAGGGSPLHF. CDR3 nucleotide sequence: TGTGCCAGCAGAGCGGGAGGGGGGTCACCCCTCCACTTT.

The chain combines TRBV4-2 with TRBJ1-2; D ambiguous. Germline V gene data show CDR1 as LGHNA and CDR2 as YNFKEQ. This CDR3 region has 13 residues. Trimming took 4 bases from V and 6 from J, leaving 12 bases between them. CDR3 bases: TGTGCCAGCAGCCCCGTGTTAGAGAATGGCTACACCTTC. As protein: CASSPVLENGYTF.

The gene calls are TRBV27 and TRBJ1-6; 10 bases match TRBD1. CDR3 length: 14 residues. From germline, CDR1 is MNHEY and CDR2 SMNVEV (reference sequence). The V segment lost 6 bases and the J segment 10 bases; nucleotides outside the gene matches: 6. The CDR3 sequence: CASRVDRGLSPLHF. Written as DNA, the CDR3 is TGTGCCAGCAGGGTAGACAGGGGGCTCTCACCCCTCCACTTT.

CDR3 bases: TGTGCCAGTAGTATAGCATCGGAAGACCATGGCTACACCTTC. Residues: CASSIASEDHGYTF. The chain combines TRBV19 with TRBJ1-2; D gene uncertain. CDR1 and CDR2 from the germline V gene are LNHDA and SQIVND (reference sequence). The ends were cut back, 1 base at V and 6 bases at J, with 12 bases in the middle. The CDR3 runs to 14 residues.

The chain uses TRBV9 and TRBJ1-1, with D maybe TRBD1 (5 bases). V lost 5 bases and J lost 3, with 20 bases in between. Looked up from germline, CDR1 is SGDLS and CDR2 is YYNGEE. There are 16 residues in the CDR3. The CDR3 protein is CASRDLRGGDYTEAFF. For the CDR3, the DNA is TGTGCCAGCAGAGACCTACGAGGCGGGGACTACACTGAAGCTTTCTTT.

This rearrangement joins TRBV3-1 (or the pseudogene TRBV3-2) to TRBJ1-4; no clear D. In germline, CDR1 is LGHDT, CDR2 YNNKEL (reference sequence). There are 12 residues in the CDR3. Trimming took 0 bases from V and 7 from J, leaving 3 bases between them. The CDR3 sequence is CASSQETEKLFF. Written as DNA, the CDR3 is TGTGCCAGCAGCCAAGAGACTGAAAAACTGTTTTTT.

CDR3 bases: TGTGCCAGCAGTTACGCCGCGACAGGGCCCTACGAGCAGTACGTC. The encoded protein is CASSYAATGPYEQYV. The chain joins TRBV6-2 or TRBV6-3 to TRBJ2-7, with 7 bases lining up with TRBD1. The CDR3 has 15 residues. Unmatched junction bases numbered 6, after V lost 2 bases and J lost 2 bases. Germline V gene sequence: CDR1 MNHEY, CDR2 SVGEGT.

The J gene is TRBJ1-6, the V gene TRBV18; D remains ambiguous. The CDR3 loop spans 13 amino acids. The V end lost 1 base, the J end lost 9 bases, and 7 bases lay between the germline ends. Germline CDR1 KGHSH, CDR2 LQKENI. The CDR3 nucleotides are TGTGCCAGCTCACCACAAGCGGGTTCACCCCTCCACTTT. Translation gives CASSPQAGSPLHF. Full variable domain (rest looked up from reference TRBV18 and TRBJ1-6): NAGVMQNPRHLVRRRGQEARLRCSPMKGHSHVYWYRQLPEEGLKFMVYLQKENIIDESGMPKERFSAEFPKEGPSILRIQQVVRGDSAAYFCASSPQAGSPLHFGNGTRLTVT.

The chain combines TRBV14 with TRBJ2-5; D unclear. The length of the CDR3 is 19 residues. The V end lost 0 bases, the J end lost 5 bases, and 25 bases lay between the germline ends. Germline V gene data show CDR1 as SGHDN and CDR2 as FVKESK. The CDR3 loop reads CASSQETTLLRSAMETQYF. The DNA for the CDR3 is TGTGCCAGCAGCCAAGAAACCACTTTGTTAAGGAGCGCCATGGAGACCCAGTACTTC.

The chain joins TRBV5-8 to TRBJ1-2; a possible D gene is TRBD1 (6 bases). Trimming stripped 0 bases from V and 7 bases from J, with 16 bases between. CDR3 length: 15 residues. Germline CDR1 SGHTS, CDR2 YDEGEE. In DNA form, the CDR3 reads TGTGCCAGCAGCTTGGTCTTAGGGGGGGTTGCTGGCTACACCTTC. Encoded protein: CASSLVLGGVAGYTF.

The chain recombines TRBV2 with TRBJ1-1; D is ambiguous. From germline, CDR1 is SNHLY and CDR2 FYNNEI. This CDR3 is built from 14 residues. Trimming left V 7 bases short and J 0 bases short, with 12 bases between. CDR3 loop: CASNPTDLNTEAFF. The CDR3 DNA reads TGTGCCAGCAATCCCACGGACCTGAACACTGAAGCTTTCTTT.

The V call is TRBV6-4, the J call TRBJ1-1; D is perhaps TRBD1 (5 bases). Trimming removed 2 bases from V and 2 bases from J, with 12 bases in between. The CDR3 is 15 residues long. Germline V gives CDR1 MRHNA, CDR2 SNTAGT. The CDR3: CASSDTGDLNTEAFF. CDR3 nucleotide sequence: TGTGCCAGCAGTGACACGGGGGATCTCAACACTGAAGCTTTCTTT.

The chain carries TRBV6-5 and TRBJ2-4, with TRBD1 as a possible D gene (6 bases). This CDR3 has 14 residues. The germline gives CDR1 MNHEY, CDR2 SVGAGI. The V end lost 6 bases, the J end lost 8 bases, and 17 bases lay between the germline ends. The CDR3 DNA follows: TGTGCCAGCAGGGACAGATCCCCCCGCGACATTCAGTACTTC. The encoded protein is CASRDRSPRDIQYF.